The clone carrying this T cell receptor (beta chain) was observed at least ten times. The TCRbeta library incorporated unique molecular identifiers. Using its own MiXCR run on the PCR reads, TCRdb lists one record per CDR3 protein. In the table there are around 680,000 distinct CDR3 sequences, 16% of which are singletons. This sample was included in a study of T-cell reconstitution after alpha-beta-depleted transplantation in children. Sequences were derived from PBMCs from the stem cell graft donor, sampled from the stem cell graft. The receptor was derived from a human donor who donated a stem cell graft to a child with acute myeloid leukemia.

In nucleotides, the CDR3 is TGCAGTGCTAGGATATGGCGGGGACTAGCGGGGGCCGGGGAGCTGTTTTTT. It specifies CSARIWRGLAGAGELFF. The chain joins TRBV20-1 to TRBJ2-2, with 14 bases lining up with TRBD2. The ends lost 3 bases at V and 6 bases at J; junction bases unmatched: 9. The CDR3 totals 17 residues. CDR1 DFQATT and CDR2 SNEGSKA come from the germline V gene (reference sequence).